These 6 T cell receptor beta chains came from one sample sequenced in a study of CD8+CD57+ T cells in acquired aplastic anemia. Genomic DNA acted as the template from which TCR beta VDJ combination and CDR3 sequence profiling were carried out. TCRdb re-derived calls from the reads in MiXCR, one entry per CDR3 protein. The table lists hundreds of thousands of distinct CDR3 sequences, roughly 34% of them singletons, with 0.7% to 1% in the top ten. An expansion of CD8+CD57+ cells by flow cytometry had been shown in patients chosen for sequencing. Sequencing used sorted CD4+, CD8+, or CD8+CD57+ T cells (not recorded which) from PBMCs. All receptors come from a human donor with aplastic anemia.

This clonotype was seen just once. One junction end disagrees with the germline gene, perhaps due to a read error. V gene TRBV7-9 combines with J gene TRBJ2-3; D not resolved. The CDR3 totals 10 residues. Germline assignment: CDR1 SEHNR and CDR2 FQNEAQ (reference sequence). CDR3 sequence: CVSRSDAQYF. The CDR3 nucleotides are TGTGTCAGCAGGTCAGATGCGCAGTATTTT.

In regard to this clonotype: One junction end disagrees with the germline gene, perhaps due to a read error. The chain is built from TRBV10-3 and TRBJ2-7; the match to TRBD1 covers 10 bases. Germline CDR1 and CDR2: ENHRY and SYGVKD. There are 15 residues in the CDR3. CDR3 DNA: TGTGCCAGCAGTGCGGACAGGGGGGGTTCCTACGAGCAGTACTTC. Amino acids: CASSADRGGSYEQYF.

This clonotype has a handful of counts. The rearrangement uses TRBV9 and TRBJ1-3, with D perhaps TRBD1 (5 bases). This CDR3 has 15 amino acids. CDR1 SGDLS and CDR2 YYNGEE come from the germline V gene. Deletions cut 4 bases from V and 2 bases from J, with 13 bases between. This CDR3 is CASSYTSGAGNTIYF. The CDR3 DNA is TGTGCCAGCAGCTACACCTCGGGGGCTGGAAACACCATATATTTT. Looking up the rest from reference TRBV9 and TRBJ1-3 gives the full variable domain: DSGVTQTPKHLITATGQRVTLRCSPRSGDLSVYWYQQSLDQGLQFLIQYYNGEERAKGNILERFSAQQFPDLHSELNLSSLELGDSALYFCASSYTSGAGNTIYFGEGSWLTVV.

The chain carries TRBV20-1 and TRBJ1-1; possibly TRBD1 for D (5 bases). CDR1 DFQATT and CDR2 SNEGSKA come from the germline V gene (reference sequence). The CDR3 has 14 residues. Trimming removed 0 bases from V and 2 bases from J, with 10 bases in between. CDR3 amino acids: CSARDEGPNTEAFF. The CDR3 coding sequence is TGCAGTGCTAGAGATGAGGGGCCCAACACTGAAGCTTTCTTT.

This clonotype has ten or more counts. In DNA, the CDR3 is TGTGCCAGTAGACGGAGGGAGCATTTCTTT. Translation: CASRRREHFF. The genes are TRBV19 and TRBJ1-1; no firm D call. Trimming pared 6 bases from V and 13 bases from J, leaving 12 bases between. CDR3 length equals 10 residues. Germline CDR1 LNHDA, CDR2 SQIVND (reference sequence).

This clonotype was observed at least ten times. The rearrangement links TRBV10-3 to TRBJ1-3, with a possible D match to TRBD1 (6 bases). This CDR3 contains 15 residues. V was pared by 3 bases and J by 2 bases, with 11 bases between. CDR1 ENHRY and CDR2 SYGVKD come from the germline V gene. CDR3 in DNA: TGTGCCATCAGTGACAGGGGAGCCACTGGAAACACCATATATTTT. Protein product: CAISDRGATGNTIYF.